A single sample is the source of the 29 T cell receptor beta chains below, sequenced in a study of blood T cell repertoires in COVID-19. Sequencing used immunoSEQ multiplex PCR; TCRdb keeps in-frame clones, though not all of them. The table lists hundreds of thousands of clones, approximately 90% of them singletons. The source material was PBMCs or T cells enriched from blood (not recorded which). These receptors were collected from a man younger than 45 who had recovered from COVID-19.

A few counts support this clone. The CDR3 bases are TGTGCCACCAGCCCGGACAGGGGTTACGAGCAGTACTTC. Translating it yields CATSPDRGYEQYF. The chain uses TRBV15 and TRBJ2-7; 9 bases line up with TRBD1. Germline values: CDR1 LNHNV, CDR2 YYDKDF (reference sequence). Trimming took 5 bases from V and 4 from J; bases not matched to a gene: 3. CDR3 size: 13 residues.

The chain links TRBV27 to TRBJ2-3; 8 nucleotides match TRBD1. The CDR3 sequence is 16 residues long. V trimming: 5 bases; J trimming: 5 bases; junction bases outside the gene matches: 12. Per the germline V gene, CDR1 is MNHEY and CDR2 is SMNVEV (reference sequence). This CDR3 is CASSGEDRVGIDTQYF. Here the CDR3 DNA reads TGTGCCAGCAGTGGAGAGGACAGGGTCGGGATAGATACGCAGTATTTT.

The CDR3 DNA follows: TGTGCCAGCAGTTACTCCCGGGACACCTATGGCTACACCTTC. Amino acids: CASSYSRDTYGYTF. The rearrangement uses TRBV6-6 and TRBJ1-2; possibly TRBD1 for D (6 bases). The CDR3 has 14 residues. V was cut by 0 bases and J by 4 bases, with 9 bases left in between. CDR1 and CDR2 (germline): MNHNY, SVGAGI (reference sequence).

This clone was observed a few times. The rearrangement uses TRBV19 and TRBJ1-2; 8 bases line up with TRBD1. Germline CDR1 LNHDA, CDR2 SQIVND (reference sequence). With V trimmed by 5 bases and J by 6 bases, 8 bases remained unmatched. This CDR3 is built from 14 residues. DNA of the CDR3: TGTGCCAGTAGTGTGTGGACAGGGAGCGATGGCTACACCTTC. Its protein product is CASSVWTGSDGYTF.

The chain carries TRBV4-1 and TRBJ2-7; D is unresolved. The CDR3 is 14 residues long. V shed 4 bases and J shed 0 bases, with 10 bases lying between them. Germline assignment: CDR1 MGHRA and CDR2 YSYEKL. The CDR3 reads CASSPRLNSYEQYF. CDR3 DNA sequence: TGCGCCAGCAGCCCCAGATTAAACTCCTACGAGCAGTACTTC.

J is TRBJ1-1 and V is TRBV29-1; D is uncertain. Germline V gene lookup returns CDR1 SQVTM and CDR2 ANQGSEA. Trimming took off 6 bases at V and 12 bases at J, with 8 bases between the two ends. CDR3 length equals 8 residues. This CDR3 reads CSVTGSFF. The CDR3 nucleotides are TGCAGCGTCACCGGGTCTTTCTTT.

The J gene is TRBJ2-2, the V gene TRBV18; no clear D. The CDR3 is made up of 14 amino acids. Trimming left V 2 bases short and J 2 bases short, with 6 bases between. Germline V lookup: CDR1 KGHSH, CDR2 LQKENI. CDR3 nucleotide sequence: TGTGCCAGCTCACCAATCGGTAACACCGGGGAGCTGTTTTTT. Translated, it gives CASSPIGNTGELFF.

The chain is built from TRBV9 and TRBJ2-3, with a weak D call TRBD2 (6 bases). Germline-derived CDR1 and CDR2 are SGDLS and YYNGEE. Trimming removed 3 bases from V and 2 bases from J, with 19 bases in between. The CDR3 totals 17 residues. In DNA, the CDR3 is TGTGCCAGCAGCGCAGTCGGAGGGCGGCCTTACACAGATACGCAGTATTTT. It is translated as CASSAVGGRPYTDTQYF. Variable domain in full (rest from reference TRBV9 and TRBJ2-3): DSGVTQTPKHLITATGQRVTLRCSPRSGDLSVYWYQQSLDQGLQFLIQYYNGEERAKGNILERFSAQQFPDLHSELNLSSLELGDSALYFCASSAVGGRPYTDTQYFGPGTRLTVL.

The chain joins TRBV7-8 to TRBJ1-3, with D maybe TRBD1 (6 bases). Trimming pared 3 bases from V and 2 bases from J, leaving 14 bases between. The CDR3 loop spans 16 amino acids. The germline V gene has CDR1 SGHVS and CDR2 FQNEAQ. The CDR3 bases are TGTGCCAGCAGCTTGAGTGGGACAAGGGCTGGAAACACCATATATTTT. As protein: CASSLSGTRAGNTIYF.

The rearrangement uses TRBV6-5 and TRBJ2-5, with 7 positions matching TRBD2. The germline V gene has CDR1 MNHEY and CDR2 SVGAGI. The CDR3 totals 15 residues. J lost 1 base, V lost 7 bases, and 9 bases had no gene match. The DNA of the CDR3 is TGTGCCAGCACAGCCCTCGGGGGGACCCAAGAGACCCAGTACTTC. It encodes CASTALGGTQETQYF.

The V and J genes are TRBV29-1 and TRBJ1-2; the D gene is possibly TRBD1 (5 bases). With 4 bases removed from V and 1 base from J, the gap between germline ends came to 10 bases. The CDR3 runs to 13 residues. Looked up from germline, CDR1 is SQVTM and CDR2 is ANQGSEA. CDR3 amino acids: CSVVGGDNYGYTF. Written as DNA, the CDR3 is TGCAGCGTTGTAGGAGGGGATAACTATGGCTACACCTTC.

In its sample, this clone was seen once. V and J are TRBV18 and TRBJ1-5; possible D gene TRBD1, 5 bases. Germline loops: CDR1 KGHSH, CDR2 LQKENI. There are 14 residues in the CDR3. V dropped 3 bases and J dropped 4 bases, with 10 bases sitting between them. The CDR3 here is CASSPPGGNQPQHF. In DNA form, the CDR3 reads TGTGCCAGCTCACCTCCCGGGGGGAATCAGCCCCAGCATTTT.

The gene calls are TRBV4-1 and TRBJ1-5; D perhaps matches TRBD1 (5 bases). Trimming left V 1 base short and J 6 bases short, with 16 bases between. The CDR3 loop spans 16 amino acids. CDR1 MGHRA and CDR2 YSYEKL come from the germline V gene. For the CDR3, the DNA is TGCGCCAGCAGCCAAGTTCCCAGGGTAAGAGTTCAGCCCCAGCATTTT. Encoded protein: CASSQVPRVRVQPQHF.

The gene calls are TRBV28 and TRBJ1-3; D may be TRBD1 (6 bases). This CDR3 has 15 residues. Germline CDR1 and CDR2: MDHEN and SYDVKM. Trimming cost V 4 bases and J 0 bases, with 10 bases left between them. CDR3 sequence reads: CASSSDRYSGNTIYF. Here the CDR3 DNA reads TGTGCCAGCAGTTCGGACAGATACTCTGGAAACACCATATATTTT.

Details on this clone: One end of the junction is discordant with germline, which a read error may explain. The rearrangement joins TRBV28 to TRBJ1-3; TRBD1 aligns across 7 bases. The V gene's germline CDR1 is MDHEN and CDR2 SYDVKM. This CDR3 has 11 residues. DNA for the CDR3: TGTGCCAGCAGCCAGAGACAGGGTTTACATTTT. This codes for CASSQRQGLHF.

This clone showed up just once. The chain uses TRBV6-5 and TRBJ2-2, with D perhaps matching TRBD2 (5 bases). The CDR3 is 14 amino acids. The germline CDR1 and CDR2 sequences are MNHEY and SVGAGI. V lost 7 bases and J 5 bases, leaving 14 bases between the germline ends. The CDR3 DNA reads TGTGCCAGCACCGGGAATGGCGGTACCGGGGAGCTGTTTTTT. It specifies CASTGNGGTGELFF.

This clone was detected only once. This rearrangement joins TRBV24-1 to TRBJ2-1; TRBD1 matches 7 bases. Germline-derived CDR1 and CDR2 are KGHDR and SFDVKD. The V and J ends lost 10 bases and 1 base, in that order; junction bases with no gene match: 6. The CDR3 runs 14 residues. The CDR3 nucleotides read TGTGCCACGGGGGCAGGGGGTTCCTACAATGAGCAGTTCTTC. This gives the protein CATGAGGSYNEQFF.

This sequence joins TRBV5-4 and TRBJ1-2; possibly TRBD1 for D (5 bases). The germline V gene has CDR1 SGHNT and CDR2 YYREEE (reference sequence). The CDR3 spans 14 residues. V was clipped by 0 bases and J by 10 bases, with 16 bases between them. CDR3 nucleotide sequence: TGTGCCAGCAGCTTGGCGGCGACAGCCAGCTTCTACACCTTC. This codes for CASSLAATASFYTF. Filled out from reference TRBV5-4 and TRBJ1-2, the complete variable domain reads ETGVTQSPTHLIKTRGQQVTLRCSSQSGHNTVSWYQQALGQGPQFIFQYYREEENGRGNFPPRFSGLQFPNYSSELNVNALELDDSALYLCASSLAATASFYTFGSGTRLTVV.

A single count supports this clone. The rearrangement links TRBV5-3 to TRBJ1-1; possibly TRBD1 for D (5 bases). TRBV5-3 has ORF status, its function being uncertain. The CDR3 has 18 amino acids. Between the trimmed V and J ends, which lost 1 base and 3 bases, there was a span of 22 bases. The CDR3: CARSLMAPTHPRDTEAFF. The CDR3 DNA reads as TGTGCCAGAAGCTTGATGGCGCCGACCCACCCCAGGGACACTGAAGCTTTCTTT.

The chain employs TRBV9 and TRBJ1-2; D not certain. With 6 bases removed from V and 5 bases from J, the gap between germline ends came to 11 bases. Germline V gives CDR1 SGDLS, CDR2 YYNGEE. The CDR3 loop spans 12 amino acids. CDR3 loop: CASNGGRYGYTF. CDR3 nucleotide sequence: TGTGCCAGCAACGGCGGAAGGTATGGCTACACCTTC.

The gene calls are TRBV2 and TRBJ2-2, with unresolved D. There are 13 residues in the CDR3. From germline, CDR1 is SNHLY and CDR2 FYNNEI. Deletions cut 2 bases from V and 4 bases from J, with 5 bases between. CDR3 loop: CASSEHFTGELFF. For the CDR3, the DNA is TGTGCCAGCAGTGAACATTTCACCGGGGAGCTGTTTTTT.

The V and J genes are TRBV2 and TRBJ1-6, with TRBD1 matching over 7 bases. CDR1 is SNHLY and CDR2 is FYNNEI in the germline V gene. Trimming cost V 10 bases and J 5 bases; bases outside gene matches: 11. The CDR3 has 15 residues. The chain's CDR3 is CATGIAGQNNSPLHF. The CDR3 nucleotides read TGTGCCACAGGGATAGCGGGACAGAATAATTCACCCCTCCACTTT.

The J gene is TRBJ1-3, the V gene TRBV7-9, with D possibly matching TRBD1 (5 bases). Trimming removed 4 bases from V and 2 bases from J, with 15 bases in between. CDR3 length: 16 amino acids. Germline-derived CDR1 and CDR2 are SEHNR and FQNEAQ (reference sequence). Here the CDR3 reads CASSSGVAGTGNTIYF. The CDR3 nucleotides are TGTGCCAGCAGCTCCGGCGTGGCAGGGACTGGAAACACCATATATTTT.

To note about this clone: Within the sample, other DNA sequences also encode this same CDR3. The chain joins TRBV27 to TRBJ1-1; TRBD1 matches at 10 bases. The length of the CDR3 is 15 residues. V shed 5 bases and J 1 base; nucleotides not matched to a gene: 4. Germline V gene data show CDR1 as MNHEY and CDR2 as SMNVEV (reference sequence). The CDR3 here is CASSTRDRGNTEAFF. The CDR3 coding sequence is TGTGCCAGCAGTACCAGGGACAGGGGGAACACTGAAGCTTTCTTT.

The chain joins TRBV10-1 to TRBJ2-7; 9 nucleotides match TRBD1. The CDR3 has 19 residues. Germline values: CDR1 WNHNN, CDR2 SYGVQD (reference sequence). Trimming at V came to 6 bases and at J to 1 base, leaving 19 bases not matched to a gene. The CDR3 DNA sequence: TGCGCCAGCAGCGAATCTATACACCGGGACAGGGAAGTATCCTACGAGCAGTACTTC. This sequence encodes CASSESIHRDREVSYEQYF.

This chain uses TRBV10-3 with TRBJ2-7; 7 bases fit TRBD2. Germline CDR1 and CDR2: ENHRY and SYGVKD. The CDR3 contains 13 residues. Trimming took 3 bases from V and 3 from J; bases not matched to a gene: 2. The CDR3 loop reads CAISDWDYYEQYF. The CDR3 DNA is TGTGCCATCAGTGACTGGGACTACTACGAGCAGTACTTC.

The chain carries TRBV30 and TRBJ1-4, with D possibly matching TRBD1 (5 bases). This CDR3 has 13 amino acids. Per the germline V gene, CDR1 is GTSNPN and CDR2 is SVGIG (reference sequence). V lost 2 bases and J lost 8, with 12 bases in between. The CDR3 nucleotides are TGTGCCTGGAGTCTAGCGGGGACGGAAAAACTGTTTTTT. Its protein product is CAWSLAGTEKLFF.

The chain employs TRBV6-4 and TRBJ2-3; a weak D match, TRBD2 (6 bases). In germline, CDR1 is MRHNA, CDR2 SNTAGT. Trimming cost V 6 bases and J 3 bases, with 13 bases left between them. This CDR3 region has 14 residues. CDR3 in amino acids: CASSAGLRTDTQYF. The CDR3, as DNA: TGTGCCAGCAGCGCGGGACTTCGAACAGATACGCAGTATTTT.

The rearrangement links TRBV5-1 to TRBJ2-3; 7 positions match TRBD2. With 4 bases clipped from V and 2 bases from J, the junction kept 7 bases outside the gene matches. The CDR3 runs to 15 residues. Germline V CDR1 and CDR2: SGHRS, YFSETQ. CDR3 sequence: CASSPPSGATDTQYF. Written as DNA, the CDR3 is TGCGCCAGCAGCCCGCCTAGCGGAGCCACAGATACGCAGTATTTT. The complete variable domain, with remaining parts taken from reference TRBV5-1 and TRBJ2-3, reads KAGVTQTPRYLIKTRGQQVTLSCSPISGHRSVSWYQQTPGQGLQFLFEYFSETQRNKGNFPGRFSGRQFSNSRSEMNVSTLELGDSALYLCASSPPSGATDTQYFGPGTRLTVL.